The table lists the clone carrying this T cell receptor beta chain with a few counts. Every patient was affected by relapse after autologous stem cell transplantation, while exposure to brentuximab vedotin was not uniform. The data are from a study of PD-1 blockade in classical Hodgkin lymphoma. Sequencing used immunoSEQ multiplex PCR; TCRdb keeps in-frame clones, though not all of them. The table shows under 60,000 clones, with approximately 70% occurring only once. The CDR3 has 14 amino acids. Germline lookup yields CDR1 SEHNR and CDR2 FQNEAQ (reference sequence). V gave up 3 bases and J gave up 3 bases; unmatched junction bases: 3.

Sequenced here: peripheral blood mononuclear cells (PBMCs), sampled at baseline. The chain couples TRBV7-9 to TRBJ2-7; 9 bases are a match to TRBD1. This receptor was obtained from a human donor with classical Hodgkin lymphoma. Here the CDR3 reads CASSFGTGNYEQYF. CDR3 DNA sequence: TGTGCCAGCAGCTTCGGGACAGGGAACTACGAGCAGTACTTC.